One sample yielded the 22 T cell receptor beta chains listed below, sequenced in a study of vaccination and CD4 T cells after COVID-19. No cognate antigen is known for these TCRs. Cultured CD4+ T cell DNA underwent sequencing with the Oncomine TCR Beta short-read assay. Using its own MiXCR run on the PCR reads, TCRdb lists one record per CDR3 protein. The sample shows 15,000 or so distinct CDR3 sequences, 45% to 65% of them seen only once. Documented treatment: roughly ten-day PBMC culture with coronavirus spike peptide pools or control peptides (ViraFEST assay). What was sequenced was CD4+ T cells from blood, cultured in vitro. All receptors come from a human donor who had recovered from COVID-19.

Note on this clonotype: One end of the junction varies from germline; a read error may be responsible. J is TRBJ2-5 and V is TRBV7-7, with 8 bases fitting TRBD2. This CDR3 contains 16 residues. Germline V gives CDR1 SSHAT, CDR2 FNYEAQ (reference sequence). In nucleotides, the CDR3 is TGTGCTAGCAGCTTAGGGTCTAGCGGGTTCCAAGAGACCCAGTACTTC. Translated: CASSLGSSGFQETQYF. The full variable domain, rest sourced from reference TRBV7-7 and TRBJ2-5, is GAGVSQSPRYKVTKRGQDVTLRCDPISSHATLYWYQQALGQGPEFLTYFNYEAQPDKSGLPSDRFSAERPEGSISTLTIQRTEQRDSAMYRCASSLGSSGFQETQYFGPGTRLLVL.

The chain is built from TRBV15 and TRBJ2-3; D call uncertain. Deletions cut 4 bases from V and 5 bases from J, with 7 bases between. This CDR3 spans 12 amino acids. Germline lookup yields CDR1 LNHNV and CDR2 YYDKDF (reference sequence). CDR3 coding DNA: TGTGCCACCAGCATACAGTTAGATACGCAGTATTTT. Translating it yields CATSIQLDTQYF.

This sequence joins TRBV11-3 and TRBJ2-5, with 7 bases lining up with TRBD2. J lost 4 bases, V lost 3 bases, and 8 bases had no gene match. Germline CDR1 is SGHNT and CDR2 is YENEEA. The CDR3 loop spans 15 amino acids. The CDR3 DNA sequence: TGTGCCAGCAGCTTGGGAACCGGCGGGGGAGAGACCCAGTACTTC. Protein sequence: CASSLGTGGGETQYF.

Concerning this clonotype itself: A much larger clone sits a single nucleotide away, making a read error possible. The chain uses TRBV20-1 and TRBJ1-1; D is perhaps TRBD1 (5 bases). Germline V gives CDR1 DFQATT, CDR2 SNEGSKA (reference sequence). The CDR3 consists of 14 residues. The CDR3 is CSASIPGWGTQAFF. The CDR3 nucleotides are TGCAGTGCTAGTATTCCAGGGTGGGGCACTCAAGCTTTCTTT.

V usage is TRBV11-3 and J usage is TRBJ2-5, with 7 bases matching TRBD2. Per germline, CDR1 SGHNT and CDR2 YENEEA. Trimming removed 10 bases from V and 1 base from J; junction bases left unmatched: 6. The CDR3 runs 13 residues. The CDR3 sequence is CAIAGGSQETQYF. The CDR3 DNA reads as TGTGCCATTGCTGGCGGGAGCCAAGAGACCCAGTACTTC.

This clonotype was seen a handful of times. This chain links TRBV12-3 or TRBV12-4 with TRBJ1-5; the D gene is possibly TRBD1 (5 bases). This CDR3 is 15 amino acids long. Trimming removed 2 bases from V and 3 bases from J, with 11 bases in between. The CDR3 sequence: CASSLRGSFNQPQHF. In nucleotides, the CDR3 is TGTGCCAGCAGTTTAAGGGGCAGTTTCAATCAGCCCCAGCATTTT.

The genes are TRBV5-4 and TRBJ1-2; TRBD1 matches 12 bases. The ends lost 1 base at V and 8 bases at J; junction bases unmatched: 6. Per the germline V gene, CDR1 is SGHNT and CDR2 is YYREEE (reference sequence). The CDR3 loop spans 15 amino acids. CDR3 region: CASSLPGTGGQGYTF. DNA of the CDR3: TGTGCCAGCAGCTTGCCCGGGACAGGGGGCCAGGGCTACACCTTC.

The J gene is TRBJ1-5, the V gene TRBV6-5; 10 positions match TRBD1. The junction had 7 bases not matched to a gene; V was cut back by 1 base and J by 7 bases. CDR3 length equals 16 residues. In germline, CDR1 is MNHEY, CDR2 SVGAGI. Here the CDR3 reads CASSYWAGTGDQPQHF. Here the CDR3 DNA reads TGTGCCAGCAGTTACTGGGCCGGGACAGGGGACCAGCCCCAGCATTTT.

This clonotype was observed once. The J gene is TRBJ2-7, the V gene TRBV20-1; TRBD2 matches 12 bases. The trim removed 5 bases at V and 1 base at J, leaving 3 bases unmatched. The germline gives CDR1 DFQATT, CDR2 SNEGSKA (reference sequence). The CDR3 has 14 residues. This CDR3 reads CSAHLAGGSYEQYF. The CDR3 nucleotides read TGCAGTGCTCATCTAGCGGGGGGGTCCTACGAGCAGTACTTC.

The chain has TRBV5-8 and TRBJ1-5; possible D gene TRBD1, 5 bases. Between the trimmed V and J ends, which lost 4 bases and 1 base, there was a span of 12 bases. The germline V gene encodes CDR1 SGHTS and CDR2 YDEGEE. The CDR3 spans 15 residues. This CDR3 is CASSPGVSSNQPQHF. CDR3 nucleotides: TGTGCCAGCAGCCCGGGGGTATCGAGCAATCAGCCCCAGCATTTT.

The chain joins TRBV6-1 to TRBJ2-7; D is perhaps TRBD2 (5 bases). V lost 8 bases and J lost 5, with 13 bases in between. Germline CDR1 and CDR2: MNHNS and SASEGT. The CDR3 is made up of 12 amino acids. The CDR3, as DNA: TGTGCCAGCTCGGGGAACGAGGACGAGCAGTACTTC. It specifies CASSGNEDEQYF.

V usage is TRBV7-2 and J usage is TRBJ2-7; 7 nucleotides line up with TRBD1. The junction had 9 bases not matched to a gene; V was cut back by 7 bases and J by 3 bases. Germline-derived CDR1 and CDR2 are SGHTA and FQGNSA. The CDR3 sequence is 14 residues long. The CDR3 loop is CASTMTGWGYEQYF. CDR3 sequence (DNA): TGTGCCAGCACCATGACAGGGTGGGGCTACGAGCAGTACTTC.

This clonotype showed up just once. The chain carries TRBV18 and TRBJ2-6; TRBD1 matches at 11 bases. Looked up from germline, CDR1 is KGHSH and CDR2 is LQKENI. The CDR3 has 17 residues. V gave up 4 bases and J gave up 1 base; unmatched junction bases: 3. The CDR3 DNA reads TGTGCCAGCTCACGAGGACAGGGGGCGTCTGGGGCCAACGTCCTGACTTTC. It codes for CASSRGQGASGANVLTF.

The V call is TRBV20-1, the J call TRBJ1-3; D remains unclear. Trimming removed 3 bases at V and 0 bases at J, with 9 bases between. Germline-derived CDR1 and CDR2 are DFQATT and SNEGSKA (reference sequence). The CDR3 extends over 14 amino acids. The CDR3: CSARARSSGNTIYF. The DNA of the CDR3 is TGCAGTGCTAGGGCCAGGAGCTCTGGAAACACCATATATTTT.

CDR3 residues: CASTIPQGAFANEQFF. As DNA, the CDR3 is TGTGCCAGCACCATCCCCCAGGGGGCCTTCGCCAATGAGCAGTTCTTC. The genes are TRBV6-1 and TRBJ2-1; TRBD1 aligns across 8 bases. The CDR3 has 16 amino acids. Germline CDR1 MNHNS, CDR2 SASEGT. The V gene end was trimmed by 7 bases and the J gene end by 6 bases; junction bases not matched to a gene: 14.

This clonotype was counted between two and nine times. This rearrangement joins TRBV19 to TRBJ2-1; D unresolved. The CDR3 is 13 residues long. V lost 1 base, J lost 8 bases, and 9 bases lay in between. The germline V gene encodes CDR1 LNHDA and CDR2 SQIVND (reference sequence). CDR3 sequence: CASSIAGLDEQFF. CDR3 nucleotides: TGTGCCAGTAGTATAGCGGGCTTAGATGAGCAGTTCTTC.

V gene TRBV7-6 combines with J gene TRBJ2-3; 12 bases line up with TRBD2. J gave up 4 bases and V 5 bases, and 4 bases lay outside the gene matches. CDR3 length equals 15 residues. Germline loops: CDR1 SGHVS, CDR2 FNYEAQ. CDR3 sequence reads: CASSRLAGEADTQYF. For the CDR3, the DNA is TGTGCCAGCAGCCGACTAGCGGGAGAGGCAGATACGCAGTATTTT.

The genes are TRBV19 and TRBJ1-2; the match to TRBD1 covers 7 bases. Germline CDR1 reads LNHDA; CDR2 reads SQIVND (reference sequence). Trimming took 4 bases from V and 4 from J; bases not matched to a gene: 9. The CDR3 sequence is 15 residues long. As DNA, the CDR3 is TGTGCCAGTAGTACCCAATCGACAGGGAGCTATGGCTACACCTTC. Protein: CASSTQSTGSYGYTF.

This sequence joins TRBV20-1 and TRBJ2-7, with 7 bases fitting TRBD1. There are 13 residues in the CDR3. Germline trimming cut 5 bases from V and 4 bases from J; bases unmatched to any gene: 8. CDR1 is DFQATT and CDR2 is SNEGSKA in the germline V gene (reference sequence). CDR3 DNA: TGCAGTGCTTACTCGACAGGGCTATACGAGCAGTACTTC. Protein sequence: CSAYSTGLYEQYF.

The rearrangement joins TRBV5-4 to TRBJ1-5; D call uncertain. The CDR3 has 16 amino acids. From germline, CDR1 is SGHNT and CDR2 YYREEE (reference sequence). The V end was cut by 0 bases, the J end by 0 bases, with 10 bases between. The CDR3, as DNA: TGTGCCAGCAGCTTGGGAGGGCCAGATAGCAATCAGCCCCAGCATTTT. This translates into CASSLGGPDSNQPQHF.

J is TRBJ2-3 and V is TRBV21-1; the DNA was not used to check the table's D call, TRBD1. TRBV21-1 represents a pseudogene. The CDR3 is made up of 16 amino acids. The CDR3 DNA follows: TGTGCCAGCAGCATCTTCCGGGGGCCTTTCACAGATACGCAGTATTTT. The encoded protein is CASSIFRGPFTDTQYF.

V gene TRBV7-6 combines with J gene TRBJ2-7, with D tentatively TRBD2 (6 bases). Between the trimmed V and J ends, which lost 2 bases and 3 bases, there was a span of 17 bases. This CDR3 spans 16 amino acids. CDR1 is SGHVS and CDR2 is FNYEAQ in the germline V gene. For the CDR3, the DNA is TGTGCCAGCAGCTTACTGTTTAGCGGAGACCTCTACGAGCAGTACTTC. Amino acid sequence: CASSLLFSGDLYEQYF.